One sample yielded the 21 T cell receptor beta chains listed below, sequenced in a study of T cells in localized non-small cell lung cancer. Here immunoSEQ multiplex PCR was the method, and the copy in TCRdb shows in-frame clones only, minus some. Among roughly 2,900 clones listed, 25% to 35% were seen once. Sequences were derived from lung tumor tissue, sampled before any cancer treatment. These receptor sequences come from a woman aged 40 to 75 with stage I squamous cell lung carcinoma.

The chain is built from TRBV10-3 and TRBJ1-2, with D possibly TRBD1 on 6 matching bases. Trimming pared 0 bases from V and 4 bases from J, leaving 12 bases between. Germline CDR1 ENHRY, CDR2 SYGVKD. CDR3 length: 15 amino acids. CDR3 sequence: CAISESAGESYGYTF. In nucleotides, the CDR3 is TGTGCCATCAGTGAGTCGGCAGGGGAGTCCTATGGCTACACCTTC.

This clone is classed as medium-sized. This sequence joins TRBV6-8 and TRBJ1-1; the match to TRBD1 covers 8 bases. After removal of 5 bases from V and 1 base from J, the junction contained 6 bases not matched to a gene. The CDR3 is 15 amino acids. Germline V gene lookup returns CDR1 MNHGY and CDR2 SAAAGT. As DNA, the CDR3 is TGTGCCAGCAGTCGCCACAGGGGGGGGAACACTGAAGCTTTCTTT. Amino acid sequence: CASSRHRGGNTEAFF.

V is TRBV30 and J is TRBJ1-2, with 10 bases identical to TRBD1. The CDR3 is made up of 13 amino acids. Germline CDR1 and CDR2: GTSNPN and SVGIG (reference sequence). Trimming at V came to 5 bases and at J to 7 bases, leaving 7 bases not matched to a gene. The CDR3 sequence is CAWRWTGGGGYTF. The CDR3 DNA follows: TGTGCCTGGCGTTGGACAGGGGGAGGTGGCTACACCTTC.

The rearrangement uses TRBV5-1 and TRBJ1-1; tentatively, D is TRBD1 (6 bases). The CDR3 totals 15 residues. Looked up from germline, CDR1 is SGHRS and CDR2 is YFSETQ. Trimming took 0 bases from V and 5 from J, leaving 14 bases between them. The CDR3 region has the DNA TGCGCCAGCAGCTTGGGGGTCAGGGGATTTACTGAAGCTTTCTTT. Residues: CASSLGVRGFTEAFF.

A few counts support this clone. The rearrangement uses TRBV6-8 and TRBJ1-5; no firm D call. Germline assignment: CDR1 MNHGY and CDR2 SAAAGT. CDR3 length: 14 residues. The V gene lost 6 bases and the J gene lost 2 bases, with 11 bases spanning the gap. CDR3 sequence (DNA): TGTGCCAGCAGGGCGGGAATCGGCAATCAGCCCCAGCATTTT. Translated, it gives CASRAGIGNQPQHF.

The chain is built from TRBV19 and TRBJ2-3; D may be TRBD1 (6 bases). This CDR3 has 15 residues. Trimming left V 1 base short and J 1 base short, with 9 bases between. The germline V gene has CDR1 LNHDA and CDR2 SQIVND (reference sequence). In nucleotides, the CDR3 is TGTGCCAGTAGTATAGCAGGGGTCCGCACAGATACGCAGTATTTT. Amino acid sequence: CASSIAGVRTDTQYF.

This clone was picked up a small number of times. The chain couples TRBV28 to TRBJ2-7; 7 bases are shared with TRBD1. Trimming removed 5 bases from V and 3 bases from J; junction bases left unmatched: 7. The CDR3 is 14 residues long. Germline V lookup: CDR1 MDHEN, CDR2 SYDVKM. The CDR3 here is CASSPRQGSYEQYF. CDR3 DNA: TGTGCCAGCAGTCCCCGACAGGGTAGCTACGAGCAGTACTTC. The full variable domain, with the rest looked up from reference TRBV28 and TRBJ2-7, is DVKVTQSSRYLVKRTGEKVFLECVQDMDHENMFWYRQDPGLGLRLIYFSYDVKMKEKGDIPEGYSVSREKKERFSLILESASTNQTSMYLCASSPRQGSYEQYFGPGTRLTVT.

This clone is medium-sized (0.01 to 0.1%) in the sample. This sample includes further DNA sequences coding for the same CDR3. The chain links TRBV18 to TRBJ1-5; D uncertain. Trimming stripped 0 bases from V and 1 base from J, with 4 bases between. The germline V gene encodes CDR1 KGHSH and CDR2 LQKENI. This CDR3 comprises 14 residues. The CDR3 loop reads CASSPPASNQPQHF. DNA of the CDR3: TGTGCCAGCTCACCACCTGCCAGCAATCAGCCCCAGCATTTT. The variable domain in full, with the rest retrieved from reference TRBV18 and TRBJ1-5, is NAGVMQNPRHLVRRRGQEARLRCSPMKGHSHVYWYRQLPEEGLKFMVYLQKENIIDESGMPKERFSAEFPKEGPSILRIQQVVRGDSAAYFCASSPPASNQPQHFGDGTRLSIL.

This clone showed up just a few times. The V gene is TRBV6-8, the J gene TRBJ2-7; 11 nucleotides align to TRBD1. V dropped 5 bases and J dropped 6; count of bases not matched to a gene: 9. This CDR3 has 15 residues. The germline CDR1 and CDR2 sequences are MNHGY and SAAAGT. The CDR3 spells CASSDRDRGNLEQYF. Here the CDR3 DNA reads TGTGCCAGCAGTGACCGGGACAGGGGGAACCTCGAGCAGTACTTC.

The chain combines TRBV30 with TRBJ1-5, with TRBD1 matching over 9 bases. Germline-derived CDR1 and CDR2 are GTSNPN and SVGIG (reference sequence). The CDR3 consists of 16 residues. V trimming: 2 bases; J trimming: 3 bases; junction bases outside the gene matches: 8. The CDR3 region is CAWSSIDRGTNQPQHF. CDR3 DNA sequence: TGTGCCTGGAGTAGCATCGACAGGGGGACCAATCAGCCCCAGCATTTT.

This chain connects TRBV29-1 to TRBJ1-1; possibly TRBD1 for D (5 bases). The V and J ends lost 6 bases and 6 bases respectively, with 14 bases between them. CDR3 length equals 12 residues. Germline V CDR1 and CDR2: SQVTM, ANQGSEA. CDR3 region: CSVLEPGAEAFF. The CDR3 DNA sequence: TGCAGCGTCCTCGAACCGGGGGCTGAAGCTTTCTTT.

The V and J genes are TRBV30 and TRBJ2-5; D possibly uses TRBD1 or TRBD2 (5 bases each). Germline CDR1 is GTSNPN and CDR2 is SVGIG (reference sequence). CDR3 length: 12 amino acids. Trimming took 3 bases from V and 4 from J, leaving 9 bases between them. CDR3 region: CAWREGRETQYF. The CDR3 DNA is TGTGCCTGGAGAGAGGGGCGAGAGACCCAGTACTTC.

This rearrangement joins TRBV7-7 to TRBJ2-1; tentatively, D is TRBD2 (6 bases). Between the trimmed V and J ends, which lost 4 bases and 2 bases, there was a span of 15 bases. The germline CDR1 and CDR2 sequences are SSHAT and FNYEAQ (reference sequence). This CDR3 contains 16 residues. This CDR3 is CASSSTGTGPYNEQFF. The CDR3 DNA reads TGTGCCAGCAGCTCCACCGGGACTGGACCCTACAATGAGCAGTTCTTC.

This clone was recorded once. The V call is TRBV6-8, the J call TRBJ2-2; D unresolved. The CDR3 contains 14 residues. The germline CDR1 and CDR2 sequences are MNHGY and SAAAGT. The V gene lost 5 bases and the J gene lost 5 bases, with 12 bases spanning the gap. CDR3 residues: CASSAARATGELFF. In DNA form, the CDR3 reads TGTGCCAGCAGTGCCGCGAGAGCGACCGGGGAGCTGTTTTTT.

This clone was observed a handful of times. The chain uses TRBV11-3 and TRBJ1-1; TRBD1 agrees at 7 bases. The germline V gene has CDR1 SGHNT and CDR2 YENEEA. The J segment lost 3 bases and the V segment lost 5 bases, leaving 9 bases of the junction unmatched. The CDR3 consists of 15 residues. The CDR3 region is CASSINRGGYTEAFF. In DNA, the CDR3 is TGTGCCAGCAGCATAAACAGGGGAGGGTACACTGAAGCTTTCTTT.

In this sample, this clone turned up a few times. The chain combines TRBV7-2 with TRBJ1-3; D gene unclear. V gave up 5 bases and J gave up 0 bases, with 11 bases separating them. This CDR3 contains 15 residues. Per the germline V gene, CDR1 is SGHTA and CDR2 is FQGNSA. DNA of the CDR3: TGTGCCAGCAGCGCCTCACTGAGCTCTGGAAACACCATATATTTT. Amino acid sequence: CASSASLSSGNTIYF.

This clone turned up a few times. The CDR3 sequence is CAWSPITGYGNTIYF. DNA of the CDR3: TGTGCCTGGAGCCCGATCACAGGGTATGGAAACACCATATATTTT. This chain links TRBV30 with TRBJ1-3; maybe TRBD1 (6 bases). Germline-derived CDR1 and CDR2 are GTSNPN and SVGIG (reference sequence). Deletions cut 3 bases from V and 3 bases from J, with 15 bases between. The CDR3 covers 15 residues.

This clone has only a few counts. This chain links TRBV18 with TRBJ2-7, with TRBD2 matching over 10 bases. Per germline, CDR1 KGHSH and CDR2 LQKENI. V shed 2 bases and J 0 bases; nucleotides not matched to a gene: 4. The CDR3 totals 16 residues. The CDR3 loop is CASSPLASGSSYEQYF. The CDR3 DNA sequence: TGTGCCAGCTCACCATTGGCTAGCGGGAGCTCCTACGAGCAGTACTTC.

In its sample, this clone was seen a few times. The J gene is TRBJ2-1, the V gene TRBV28, with TRBD2 matching over 9 bases. Looked up from germline, CDR1 is MDHEN and CDR2 is SYDVKM. Germline trimming cut 5 bases from V and 3 bases from J; bases unmatched to any gene: 5. The CDR3 extends over 15 amino acids. The CDR3 protein is CASSSLAGLYNEQFF. In DNA form, the CDR3 reads TGTGCCAGCAGTAGCCTAGCGGGGCTCTACAATGAGCAGTTCTTC.

This clone was found a few times. The V call is TRBV11-3, the J call TRBJ1-5; the D gene is possibly TRBD1 (6 bases). V gave up 4 bases and J gave up 3 bases, with 10 bases separating them. Germline V gene data show CDR1 as SGHNT and CDR2 as YENEEA. CDR3 length: 14 residues. The CDR3 protein is CASSYRQANQPQHF. The CDR3 DNA reads TGTGCCAGCAGCTACCGACAGGCCAATCAGCCCCAGCATTTT.

V and J are TRBV14 and TRBJ2-7; the D gene could be TRBD1 or TRBD2 (5 bases each). Germline V gene lookup returns CDR1 SGHDN and CDR2 FVKESK. This CDR3 spans 13 amino acids. With 0 bases removed from V and 4 bases from J, the gap between germline ends came to 7 bases. CDR3 loop: CASSQDWGYEQYF. In DNA form, the CDR3 reads TGTGCCAGCAGCCAAGATTGGGGGTACGAGCAGTACTTC.